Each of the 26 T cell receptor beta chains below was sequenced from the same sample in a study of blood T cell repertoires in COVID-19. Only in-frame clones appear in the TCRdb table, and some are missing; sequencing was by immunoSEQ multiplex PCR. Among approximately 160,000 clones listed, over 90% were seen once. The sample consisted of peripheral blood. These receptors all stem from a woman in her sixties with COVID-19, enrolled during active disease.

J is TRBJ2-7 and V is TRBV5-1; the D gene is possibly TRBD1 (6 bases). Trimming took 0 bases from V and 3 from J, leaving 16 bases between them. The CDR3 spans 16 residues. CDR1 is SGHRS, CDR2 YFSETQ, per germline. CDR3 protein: CASSLDPGQGHYEQYF. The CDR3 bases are TGCGCCAGCAGCTTGGACCCGGGACAAGGCCACTACGAGCAGTACTTC. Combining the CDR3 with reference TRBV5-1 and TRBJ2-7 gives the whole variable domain KAGVTQTPRYLIKTRGQQVTLSCSPISGHRSVSWYQQTPGQGLQFLFEYFSETQRNKGNFPGRFSGRQFSNSRSEMNVSTLELGDSALYLCASSLDPGQGHYEQYFGPGTRLTVT.

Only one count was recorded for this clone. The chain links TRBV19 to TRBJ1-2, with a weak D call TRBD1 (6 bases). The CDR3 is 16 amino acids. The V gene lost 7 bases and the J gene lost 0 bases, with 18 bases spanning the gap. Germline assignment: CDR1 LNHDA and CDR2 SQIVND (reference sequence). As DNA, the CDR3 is TGTGCCAGTACCTTGGGACACCTCATGTCTAACTATGGCTACACCTTC. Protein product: CASTLGHLMSNYGYTF.

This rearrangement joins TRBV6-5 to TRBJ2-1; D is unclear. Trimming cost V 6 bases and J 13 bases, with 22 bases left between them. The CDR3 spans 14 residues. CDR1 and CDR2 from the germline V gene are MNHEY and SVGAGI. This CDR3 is CASSAGSDLSPQFF. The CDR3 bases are TGTGCCAGCAGCGCCGGGTCAGACCTCTCTCCCCAGTTCTTC.

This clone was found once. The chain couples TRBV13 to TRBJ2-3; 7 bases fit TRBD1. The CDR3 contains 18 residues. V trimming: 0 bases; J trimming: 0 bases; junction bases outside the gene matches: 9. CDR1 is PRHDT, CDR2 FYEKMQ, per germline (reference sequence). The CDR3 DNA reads TGTGCCAGCAGCTTAGGGGACAGGATCGCTCCTAGCACAGATACGCAGTATTTT. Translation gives CASSLGDRIAPSTDTQYF.

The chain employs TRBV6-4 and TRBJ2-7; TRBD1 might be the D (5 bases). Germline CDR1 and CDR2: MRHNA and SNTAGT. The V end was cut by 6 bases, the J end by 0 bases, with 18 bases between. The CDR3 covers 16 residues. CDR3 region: CASSTGRGSSSYEQYF. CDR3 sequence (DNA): TGTGCCAGCAGCACAGGACGTGGGTCCTCCTCCTACGAGCAGTACTTC.

CDR3 residues: CASNPGWVNTEAFF. The CDR3, as DNA: TGTGCCAGCAACCCGGGTTGGGTGAACACTGAAGCTTTCTTT. V is TRBV11-2 and J is TRBJ1-1, with D unresolved. Germline lookup yields CDR1 SGHAT and CDR2 FQNNGV. Trimming cost V 7 bases and J 0 bases, with 12 bases left between them. The CDR3 sequence is 14 residues long.

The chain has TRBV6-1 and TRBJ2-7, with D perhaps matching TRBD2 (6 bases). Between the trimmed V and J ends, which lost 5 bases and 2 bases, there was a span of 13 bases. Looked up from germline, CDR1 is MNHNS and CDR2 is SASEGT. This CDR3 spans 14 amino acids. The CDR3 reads CASSFGGPPYEQYF. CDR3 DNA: TGTGCCAGCAGTTTCGGGGGACCCCCCTACGAGCAGTACTTC.

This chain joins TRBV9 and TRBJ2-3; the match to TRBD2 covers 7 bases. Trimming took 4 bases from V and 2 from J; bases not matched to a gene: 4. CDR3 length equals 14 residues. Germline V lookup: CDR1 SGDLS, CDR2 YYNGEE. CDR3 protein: CASSLSGATDTQYF. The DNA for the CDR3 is TGTGCCAGCAGCCTAAGCGGGGCCACAGATACGCAGTATTTT.

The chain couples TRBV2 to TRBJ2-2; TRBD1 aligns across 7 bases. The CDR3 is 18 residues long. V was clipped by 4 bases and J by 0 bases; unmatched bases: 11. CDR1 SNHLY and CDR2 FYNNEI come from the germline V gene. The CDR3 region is CASSGVPGQWTNTGELFF. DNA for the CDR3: TGTGCCAGCAGTGGGGTCCCGGGACAGTGGACGAACACCGGGGAGCTGTTTTTT.

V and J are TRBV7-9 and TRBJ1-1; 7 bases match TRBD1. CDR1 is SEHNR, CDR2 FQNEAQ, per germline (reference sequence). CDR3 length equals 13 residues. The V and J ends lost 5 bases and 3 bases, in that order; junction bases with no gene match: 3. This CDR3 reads CASSLDRDTEAFF. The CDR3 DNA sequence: TGTGCCAGCAGCCTCGACAGGGACACTGAAGCTTTCTTT.

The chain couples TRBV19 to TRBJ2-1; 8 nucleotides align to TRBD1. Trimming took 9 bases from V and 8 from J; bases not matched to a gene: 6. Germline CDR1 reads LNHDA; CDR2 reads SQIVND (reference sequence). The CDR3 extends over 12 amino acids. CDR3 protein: CASTDRAYEQFF. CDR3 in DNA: TGTGCCAGCACGGACAGGGCCTATGAGCAGTTCTTC. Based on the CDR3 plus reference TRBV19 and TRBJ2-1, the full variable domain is DGGITQSPKYLFRKEGQNVTLSCEQNLNHDAMYWYRQDPGQGLRLIYYSQIVNDFQKGDIAEGYSVSREKKESFPLTVTSAQKNPTAFYLCASTDRAYEQFFGPGTRLTVL.

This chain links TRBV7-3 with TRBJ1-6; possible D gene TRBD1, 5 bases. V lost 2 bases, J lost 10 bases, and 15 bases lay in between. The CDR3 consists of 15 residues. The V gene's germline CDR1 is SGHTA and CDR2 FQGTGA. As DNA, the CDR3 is TGTGCCAGCAGCTTACTCGGACACCCCCAATCACCCCTCCACTTT. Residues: CASSLLGHPQSPLHF.

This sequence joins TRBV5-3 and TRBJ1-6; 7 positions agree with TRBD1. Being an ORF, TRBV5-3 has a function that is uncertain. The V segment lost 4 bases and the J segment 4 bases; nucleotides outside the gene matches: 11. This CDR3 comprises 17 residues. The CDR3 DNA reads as TGTGCCAGAAGCCGAAATCGACAGGGCAGGTATAATTCACCCCTCCACTTT. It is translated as CARSRNRQGRYNSPLHF.

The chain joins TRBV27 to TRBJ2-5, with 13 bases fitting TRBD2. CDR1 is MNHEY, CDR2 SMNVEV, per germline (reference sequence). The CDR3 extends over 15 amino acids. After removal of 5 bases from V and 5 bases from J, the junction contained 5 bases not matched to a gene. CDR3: CASSPRLAGGETQYF. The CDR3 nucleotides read TGTGCCAGCAGTCCCCGACTAGCGGGGGGCGAGACCCAGTACTTC.

CDR3 loop: CASSLGTLPEQYF. For the CDR3, the DNA is TGTGCCAGCAGCCTGGGGACTTTACCCGAGCAGTACTTC. V gene TRBV7-9 combines with J gene TRBJ2-7; a possible D gene is TRBD2 (6 bases). Trimming cost V 5 bases and J 6 bases, with 14 bases left between them. Germline V gene data show CDR1 as SEHNR and CDR2 as FQNEAQ (reference sequence). This CDR3 contains 13 residues.

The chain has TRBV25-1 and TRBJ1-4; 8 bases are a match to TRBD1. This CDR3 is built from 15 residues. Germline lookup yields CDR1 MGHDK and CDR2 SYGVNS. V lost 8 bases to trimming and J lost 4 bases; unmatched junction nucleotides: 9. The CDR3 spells CASGVPDRDNEKLFF. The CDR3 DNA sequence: TGTGCCAGCGGGGTCCCGGACAGGGATAATGAAAAACTGTTTTTT.

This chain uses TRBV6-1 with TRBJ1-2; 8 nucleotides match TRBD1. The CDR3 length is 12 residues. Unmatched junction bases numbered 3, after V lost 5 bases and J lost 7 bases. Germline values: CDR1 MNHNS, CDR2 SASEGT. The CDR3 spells CASSPDRAGYTF. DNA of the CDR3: TGTGCCAGCAGTCCGGACAGGGCTGGCTACACCTTC.

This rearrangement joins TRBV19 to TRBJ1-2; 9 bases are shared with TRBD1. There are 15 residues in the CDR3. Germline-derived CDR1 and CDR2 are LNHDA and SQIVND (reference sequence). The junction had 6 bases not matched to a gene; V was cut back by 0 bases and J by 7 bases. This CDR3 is CASSIDPQGAIGYTF. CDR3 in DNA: TGTGCCAGTAGTATAGATCCACAGGGGGCGATTGGCTACACCTTC.

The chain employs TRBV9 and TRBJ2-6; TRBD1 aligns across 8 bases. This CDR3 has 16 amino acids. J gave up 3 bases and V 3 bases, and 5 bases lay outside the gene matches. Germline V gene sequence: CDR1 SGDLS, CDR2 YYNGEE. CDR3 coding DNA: TGTGCCAGCAGCGCGACAGGGGCAGGTGGGGCCAACGTCCTGACTTTC. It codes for CASSATGAGGANVLTF.

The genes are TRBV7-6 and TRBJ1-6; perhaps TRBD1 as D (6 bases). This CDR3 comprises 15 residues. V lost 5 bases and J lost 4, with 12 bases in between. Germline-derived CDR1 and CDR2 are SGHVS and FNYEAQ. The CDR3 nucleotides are TGTGCCAGCAGCCCTAACAGGGATTATAATTCACCCCTCCACTTT. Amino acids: CASSPNRDYNSPLHF.

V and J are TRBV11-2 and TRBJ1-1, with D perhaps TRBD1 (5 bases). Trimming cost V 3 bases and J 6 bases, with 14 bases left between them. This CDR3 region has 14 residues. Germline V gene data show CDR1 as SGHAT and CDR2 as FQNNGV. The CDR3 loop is CASSFGTPGAEAFF. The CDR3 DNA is TGTGCCAGCAGCTTCGGGACTCCAGGAGCTGAAGCTTTCTTT. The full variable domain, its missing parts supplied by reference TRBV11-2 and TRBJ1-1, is EAGVAQSPRYKIIEKRQSVAFWCNPISGHATLYWYQQILGQGPKLLIQFQNNGVVDDSQLPKDRFSAERLKGVDSTLKIQPAKLEDSAVYLCASSFGTPGAEAFFGQGTRLTVV.

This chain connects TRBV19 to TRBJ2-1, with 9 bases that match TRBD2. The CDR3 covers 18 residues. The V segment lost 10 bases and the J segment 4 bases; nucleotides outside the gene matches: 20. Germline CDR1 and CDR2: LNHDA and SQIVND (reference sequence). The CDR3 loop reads CATSSRRGGRRDYNEQFF. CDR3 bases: TGTGCCACTTCCTCGCGGCGGGGGGGCCGTAGGGATTACAATGAGCAGTTCTTC.

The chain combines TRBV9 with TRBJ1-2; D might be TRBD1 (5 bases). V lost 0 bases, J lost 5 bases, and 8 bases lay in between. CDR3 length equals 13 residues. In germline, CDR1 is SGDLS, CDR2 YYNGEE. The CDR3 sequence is CASSVGQTYGYTF. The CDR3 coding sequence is TGTGCCAGCAGCGTAGGACAGACTTATGGCTACACCTTC.

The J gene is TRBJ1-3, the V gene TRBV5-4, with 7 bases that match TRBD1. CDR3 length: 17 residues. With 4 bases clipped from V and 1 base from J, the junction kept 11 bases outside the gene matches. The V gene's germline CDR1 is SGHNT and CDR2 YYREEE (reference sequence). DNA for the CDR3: TGTGCCAGCAGCGCCGATGGAAGGGGGCTATCTGGAAACACCATATATTTT. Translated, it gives CASSADGRGLSGNTIYF.

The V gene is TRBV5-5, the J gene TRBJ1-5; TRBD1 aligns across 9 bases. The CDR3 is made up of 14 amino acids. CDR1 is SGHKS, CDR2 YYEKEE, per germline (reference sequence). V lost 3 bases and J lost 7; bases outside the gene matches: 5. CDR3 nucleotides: TGTGCCAGCAGCTCGTACAGGGGGCGGCAGCCCCAGCATTTT. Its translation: CASSSYRGRQPQHF. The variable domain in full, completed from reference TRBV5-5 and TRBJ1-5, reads DAGVTQSPTHLIKTRGQQVTLRCSPISGHKSVSWYQQVLGQGPQFIFQYYEKEERGRGNFPDRFSARQFPNYSSELNVNALLLGDSALYLCASSSYRGRQPQHFGDGTRLSIL.

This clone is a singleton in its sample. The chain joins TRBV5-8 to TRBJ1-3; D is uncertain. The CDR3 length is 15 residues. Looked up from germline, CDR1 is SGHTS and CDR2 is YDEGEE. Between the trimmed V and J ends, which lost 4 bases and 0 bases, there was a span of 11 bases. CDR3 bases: TGTGCCAGCAGCCCCCAACCTAACTCTGGAAACACCATATATTTT. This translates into CASSPQPNSGNTIYF.